The 17 T cell receptor beta chains reported below all come from one sample, sequenced in a study of shared clonotypes between healthy human individuals. The method was immunoSEQ multiplex PCR; TCRdb's version includes in-frame clones alone and lacks a portion of them. The sample has 190,000 or so clones, around 63% seen once. The specimen was memory CD4+ T cells sorted from blood. Indicated subset: CD45RA-negative fraction. The source of these receptors is a man aged 30 to 39 in good health.

This chain joins TRBV7-9 and TRBJ2-7, with D tentatively TRBD1 (6 bases). Looked up from germline, CDR1 is SEHNR and CDR2 is FQNEAQ (reference sequence). The CDR3 totals 13 residues. Trimming removed 6 bases from V and 6 bases from J, with 15 bases in between. CDR3 amino acids: CASRLIQGTEQYF. DNA of the CDR3: TGTGCCAGCAGACTTATACAGGGAACCGAGCAGTACTTC.

This clone was observed many times. V usage is TRBV30 and J usage is TRBJ2-1; maybe TRBD2 (5 bases). Germline assignment: CDR1 GTSNPN and CDR2 SVGIG (reference sequence). Trimming took off 4 bases at V and 8 bases at J, with 12 bases between the two ends. CDR3 size: 12 residues. Here the CDR3 reads CAWNKISDEQFF. CDR3 nucleotides: TGTGCCTGGAATAAAATTAGCGATGAGCAGTTCTTC.

The chain combines TRBV7-8 with TRBJ2-7; the match to TRBD2 covers 8 bases. V gave up 4 bases and J gave up 4 bases; unmatched junction bases: 12. This CDR3 has 16 amino acids. Germline-derived CDR1 and CDR2 are SGHVS and FQNEAQ. In DNA, the CDR3 is TGTGCCAGCAGCTCGAGAAGCGGGAGCTCTCGGTACGAGCAGTACTTC. This encodes CASSSRSGSSRYEQYF.

The CDR3 loop reads CASSIRTPVGYSNQPQHF. The CDR3 nucleotides read TGTGCCAGTAGTATTCGCACCCCCGTGGGATATAGCAATCAGCCCCAGCATTTT. V usage is TRBV19 and J usage is TRBJ1-5; D remains unclear. Germline-derived CDR1 and CDR2 are LNHDA and SQIVND (reference sequence). CDR3 length: 18 residues. Trimming stripped 3 bases from V and 0 bases from J, with 18 bases between.

The sample holds one count of this clone. This rearrangement joins TRBV7-6 to TRBJ1-3, with D maybe TRBD1 (6 bases). This CDR3 region has 13 residues. Germline CDR1 SGHVS, CDR2 FNYEAQ. V lost 5 bases and J lost 8, with 13 bases in between. The DNA of the CDR3 is TGTGCCAGCAGCCCCGGCAGGGGTGACACCATATATTTT. Its translation: CASSPGRGDTIYF. Supplemented by reference TRBV7-6 and TRBJ1-3, the full variable domain reads GAGVSQSPRYKVTKRGQDVALRCDPISGHVSLYWYRQALGQGPEFLTYFNYEAQQDKSGLPNDRFSAERPEGSISTLTIQRTEQRDSAMYRCASSPGRGDTIYFGEGSWLTVV.

This clone showed up many times. The chain joins TRBV21-1 to TRBJ1-4. TRBV21-1 is a pseudogene. This CDR3 is built from 9 residues. DNA of the CDR3: TGTGCCAGCACCGAAAAACTGTTTTTT. This sequence encodes CASTEKLFF.

This rearrangement joins TRBV19 to TRBJ2-2; D not certain. Germline V lookup: CDR1 LNHDA, CDR2 SQIVND (reference sequence). CDR3 length: 14 amino acids. Trimming pared 7 bases from V and 4 bases from J, leaving 13 bases between. Here the CDR3 DNA reads TGTGCCAGTAAGCTTATCGTATCCACCGGGGAGCTGTTTTTT. Its protein product is CASKLIVSTGELFF.

Notes on this clone: Given a much more abundant clone one base away, this may be a read error. Other DNA sequences of this sample code for an identical CDR3. The chain combines TRBV5-1 with TRBJ2-5; D gene ambiguous. The CDR3 has 12 amino acids. CDR1 is SGHRS and CDR2 is YFSETQ in the germline V gene. Trimming took 0 bases from V and 4 from J, leaving 4 bases between them. The CDR3 nucleotides are TGCGCCAGCAGCTTGGGGGTAGAGACCCAGTACTTC. Translated, it gives CASSLGVETQYF.

Remarks on this clone: At the DNA level, this CDR3 is encoded by other sequences in the same sample as well. The chain employs TRBV28 and TRBJ1-1; D is ambiguous. The CDR3 has 12 residues. Deletions cut 5 bases from V and 0 bases from J, with 4 bases between. Germline V lookup: CDR1 MDHEN, CDR2 SYDVKM. The chain's CDR3 is CASSIMNTEAFF. CDR3 DNA: TGTGCCAGCAGTATAATGAACACTGAAGCTTTCTTT.

This clone was found a few times. V usage is TRBV2 and J usage is TRBJ2-7; possible D gene TRBD1, 7 bases. This CDR3 is 14 amino acids long. The V gene's germline CDR1 is SNHLY and CDR2 FYNNEI. V lost 4 bases to trimming and J lost 3 bases, with 13 bases between them. The CDR3 here is CASSAQGGGYEQYF. In DNA, the CDR3 is TGTGCCAGCAGTGCCCAGGGGGGTGGCTACGAGCAGTACTTC.

The rearrangement joins TRBV7-6 to TRBJ2-1; 13 bases line up with TRBD2. The germline gives CDR1 SGHVS, CDR2 FNYEAQ. The CDR3 length is 21 residues. V shed 2 bases, J shed 1 base, and the junction held 14 bases outside the gene matches. The CDR3 reads CASSLPPPELAGGGSYNEQFF. The CDR3 DNA reads as TGTGCCAGCAGCTTACCTCCTCCCGAACTAGCGGGAGGGGGTTCCTACAATGAGCAGTTCTTC.

This chain uses TRBV6-1 with TRBJ2-1; 13 nucleotides align to TRBD2. Per germline, CDR1 MNHNS and CDR2 SASEGT. The CDR3 has 15 residues. The V and J ends lost 6 bases and 3 bases, in that order; junction bases with no gene match: 2. CDR3 amino acids: CASSGTSGNYNEQFF. For the CDR3, the DNA is TGTGCCAGCAGCGGGACTAGCGGGAACTACAATGAGCAGTTCTTC.

The chain joins TRBV6-5 to TRBJ1-2; the match to TRBD1 covers 8 bases. The germline gives CDR1 MNHEY, CDR2 SVGAGI. V was pared by 5 bases and J by 6 bases, with 8 bases of the junction left unmatched. The CDR3 is made up of 14 amino acids. The CDR3 DNA follows: TGTGCCAGCAGTCCCTCGGACAGGGCAGATGGCTACACCTTC. The encoded protein is CASSPSDRADGYTF.

The chain links TRBV6-1 to TRBJ2-7; a weak D match, TRBD2 (7 bases). Germline V gene data show CDR1 as MNHNS and CDR2 as SASEGT. This CDR3 is built from 13 residues. V lost 7 bases, J lost 2 bases, and 12 bases lay in between. CDR3 region: CASTRGDTYEQYF. CDR3 nucleotide sequence: TGTGCCAGCACCCGGGGGGACACCTACGAGCAGTACTTC.

The CDR3 protein is CASGTQGTSTGELFF. CDR3 bases: TGTGCCAGTGGAACACAGGGGACGAGCACCGGGGAGCTGTTTTTT. The chain has TRBV19 and TRBJ2-2, with 7 nucleotides matching TRBD1. CDR1 and CDR2 from the germline V gene are LNHDA and SQIVND (reference sequence). The CDR3 spans 15 residues. With 8 bases clipped from V and 4 bases from J, the junction kept 10 bases outside the gene matches.

This chain links TRBV7-2 with TRBJ1-5; D possibly corresponds to TRBD1 (5 bases). Germline V gene data show CDR1 as SGHTA and CDR2 as FQGNSA. Trimming took 4 bases from V and 7 from J, leaving 8 bases between them. The length of the CDR3 is 12 residues. The chain's CDR3 is CASSWGGQPQHF. The CDR3 nucleotides read TGTGCCAGCAGCTGGGGGGGGCAGCCCCAGCATTTT.

The gene calls are TRBV30 and TRBJ2-2; no clear D gene. The CDR3 contains 13 residues. CDR1 is GTSNPN, CDR2 SVGIG, per germline (reference sequence). V was shortened by 4 bases and J by 4 bases, with 10 bases between the two germline ends. CDR3 in DNA: TGTGCCTGGAAAGGGTCGGGCACCGGGGAGCTGTTTTTT. It encodes CAWKGSGTGELFF.